This T cell receptor (beta chain) originates from a study of blood T cell repertoires in COVID-19. For the study at large: The samples span acute and convalescent COVID-19 from the United States, Italy and Spain. PBMCs, B-cell-depleted T cells, or T cells were the source of the cDNA or gDNA that made up the material.

Per the original methods: Nucleated cell number was recorded as an estimate derived from reference gene primer amplification. Data came from immunoSEQ multiplex PCR; TCRdb stores just in-frame clones and leaves some out. That table supplies the V and J calls and clone size; D and trimming were determined from the DNA. The profile shows about 210,000 clones, about four fifths of them singletons. Germline lookup yields CDR1 SGHAT and CDR2 FQNNGV. This CDR3 has 13 amino acids. V was pared by 3 bases and J by 10 bases, with 13 bases between. This TCR was recovered from a woman aged 40 to 50 with active or convalescent COVID-19. The sample taken for sequencing was peripheral blood. This chain uses TRBV11-2 with TRBJ2-1, with no clear D. This CDR3 reads CASSFGPGIEQFF. The CDR3 coding sequence is TGTGCCAGCAGCTTTGGGCCCGGCATCGAGCAGTTCTTC.